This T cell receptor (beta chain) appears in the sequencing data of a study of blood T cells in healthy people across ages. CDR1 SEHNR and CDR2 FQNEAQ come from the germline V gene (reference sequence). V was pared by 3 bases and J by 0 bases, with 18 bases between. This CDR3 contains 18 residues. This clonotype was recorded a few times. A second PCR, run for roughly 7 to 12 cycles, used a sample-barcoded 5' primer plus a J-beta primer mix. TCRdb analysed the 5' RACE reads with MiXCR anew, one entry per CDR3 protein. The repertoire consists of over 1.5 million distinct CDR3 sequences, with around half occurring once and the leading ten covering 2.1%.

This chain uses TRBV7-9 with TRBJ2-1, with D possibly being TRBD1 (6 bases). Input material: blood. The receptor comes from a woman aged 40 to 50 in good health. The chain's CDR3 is CASSFVAGVGRSYNEQFF. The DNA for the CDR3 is TGTGCCAGCAGCTTCGTAGCAGGGGTGGGTCGCTCCTACAATGAGCAGTTCTTC. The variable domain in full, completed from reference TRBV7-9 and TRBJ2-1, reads DTGVSQNPRHKITKRGQNVTFRCDPISEHNRLYWYRQTLGQGPEFLTYFQNEAQLEKSRLLSDRFSAERPKGSFSTLEIQRTEQGDSAMYLCASSFVAGVGRSYNEQFFGPGTRLTVL.